This T cell receptor beta chain was profiled in a study of blood T cell repertoires in COVID-19. Deletions cut 0 bases from V and 0 bases from J, with 9 bases between. Germline CDR1 KGHSH, CDR2 LQKENI. This CDR3 region has 16 residues. Original methodology: Estimation of nucleated cell counts was performed using reference gene primer amplification. Method: immunoSEQ multiplex PCR; TCRdb's copy keeps in-frame clones and lacks some. That table gives V, J and clone size, and the DNA gave D and trimming. Of roughly 180,000 clones listed, roughly 78% are singletons. The V gene is TRBV18, the J gene TRBJ2-4; no reliable D call. This clonotype was obtained from a woman between 55 and 75 years old with COVID-19, enrolled during active disease. Sequencing was done on a sample of peripheral blood. The CDR3 here is CASSPPGQLAKNIQYF. In DNA form, the CDR3 reads TGTGCCAGCTCACCACCTGGTCAGTTAGCCAAAAACATTCAGTACTTC.